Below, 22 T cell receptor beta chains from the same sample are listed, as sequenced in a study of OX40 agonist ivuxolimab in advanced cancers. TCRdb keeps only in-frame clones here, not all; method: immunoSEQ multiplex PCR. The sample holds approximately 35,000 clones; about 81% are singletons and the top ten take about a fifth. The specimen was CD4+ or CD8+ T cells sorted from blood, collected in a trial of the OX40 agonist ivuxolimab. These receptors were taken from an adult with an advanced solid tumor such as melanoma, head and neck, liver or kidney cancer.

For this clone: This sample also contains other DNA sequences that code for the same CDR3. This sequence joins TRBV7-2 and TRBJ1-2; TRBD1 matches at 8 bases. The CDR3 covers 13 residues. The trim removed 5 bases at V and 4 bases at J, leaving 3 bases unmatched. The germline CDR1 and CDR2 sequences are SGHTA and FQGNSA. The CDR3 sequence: CASSRTGRYGYTF. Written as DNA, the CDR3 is TGTGCCAGCAGCCGGACAGGGCGCTATGGCTACACCTTC.

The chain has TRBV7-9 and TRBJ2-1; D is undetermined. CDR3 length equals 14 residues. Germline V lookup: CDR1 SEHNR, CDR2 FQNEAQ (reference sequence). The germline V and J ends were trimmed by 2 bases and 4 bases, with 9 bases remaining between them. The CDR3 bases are TGTGCCAGCAGCTTAAGGCAGGATTACAATGAGCAGTTCTTC. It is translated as CASSLRQDYNEQFF.

The CDR3, as DNA: TGTGCCAGCAGTTCGCCCCAGCATTTT. The encoded protein is CASSSPQHF. This chain joins TRBV6-5 and TRBJ1-5; no clear D gene. Trimming removed 4 bases from V and 9 bases from J, with 1 base in between. The CDR3 runs to 9 residues. Germline V gives CDR1 MNHEY, CDR2 SVGAGI.

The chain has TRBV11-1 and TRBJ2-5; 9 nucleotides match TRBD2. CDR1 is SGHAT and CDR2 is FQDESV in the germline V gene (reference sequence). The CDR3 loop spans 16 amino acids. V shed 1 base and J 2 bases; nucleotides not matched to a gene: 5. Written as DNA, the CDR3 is TGTGCCAGCAGCTTAGGGGGGACTAGCAGTCAAGAGACCCAGTACTTC. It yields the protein CASSLGGTSSQETQYF.

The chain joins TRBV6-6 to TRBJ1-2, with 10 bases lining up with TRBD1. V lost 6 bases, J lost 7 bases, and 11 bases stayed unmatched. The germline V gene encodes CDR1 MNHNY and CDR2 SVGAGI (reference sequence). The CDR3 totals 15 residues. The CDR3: CASRDPTGGISGYTF. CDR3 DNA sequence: TGTGCCAGCAGGGATCCGACAGGGGGCATTAGTGGCTACACCTTC.

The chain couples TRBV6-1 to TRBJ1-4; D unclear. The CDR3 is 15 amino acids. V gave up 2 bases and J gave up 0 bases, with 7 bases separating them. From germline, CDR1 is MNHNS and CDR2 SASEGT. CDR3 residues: CASSENLATNEKLFF. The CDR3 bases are TGTGCCAGCAGTGAAAATCTTGCAACTAATGAAAAACTGTTTTTT.

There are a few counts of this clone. The CDR3 protein is CASSLGQGLATSQYF. CDR3 coding DNA: TGTGCCAGCAGCTTGGGACAGGGCTTAGCCACGTCGCAGTATTTT. V and J are TRBV6-5 and TRBJ2-3; TRBD1 aligns across 9 bases. The V and J ends lost 6 bases and 10 bases, in that order; junction bases with no gene match: 14. Germline V gene sequence: CDR1 MNHEY, CDR2 SVGAGI. The CDR3 spans 15 residues.

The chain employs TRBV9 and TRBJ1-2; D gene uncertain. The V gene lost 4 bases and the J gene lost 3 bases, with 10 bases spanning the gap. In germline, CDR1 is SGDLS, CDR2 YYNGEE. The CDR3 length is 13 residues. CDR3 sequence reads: CASSPDGYYGYTF. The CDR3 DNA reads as TGTGCCAGCAGCCCCGACGGCTACTATGGCTACACCTTC.

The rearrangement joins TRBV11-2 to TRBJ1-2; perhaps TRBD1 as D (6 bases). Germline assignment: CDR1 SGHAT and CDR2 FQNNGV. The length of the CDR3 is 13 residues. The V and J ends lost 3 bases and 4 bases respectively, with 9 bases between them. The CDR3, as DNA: TGTGCCAGCAGCTTCGGGGGCGGCTATGGCTACACCTTC. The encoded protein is CASSFGGGYGYTF.

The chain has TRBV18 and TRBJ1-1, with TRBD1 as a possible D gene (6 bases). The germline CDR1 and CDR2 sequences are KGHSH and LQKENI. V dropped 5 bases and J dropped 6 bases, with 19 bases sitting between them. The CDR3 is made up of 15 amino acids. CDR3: CASSSGGGRMAEAFF. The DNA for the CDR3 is TGTGCCAGCTCATCTGGGGGGGGCAGGATGGCTGAAGCTTTCTTT.

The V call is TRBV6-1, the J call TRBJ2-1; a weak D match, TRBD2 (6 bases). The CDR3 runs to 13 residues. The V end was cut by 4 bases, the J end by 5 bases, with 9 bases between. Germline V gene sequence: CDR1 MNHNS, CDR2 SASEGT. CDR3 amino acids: CASSGGLDNEQFF. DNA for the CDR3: TGTGCCAGCAGTGGGGGACTGGACAATGAGCAGTTCTTC.

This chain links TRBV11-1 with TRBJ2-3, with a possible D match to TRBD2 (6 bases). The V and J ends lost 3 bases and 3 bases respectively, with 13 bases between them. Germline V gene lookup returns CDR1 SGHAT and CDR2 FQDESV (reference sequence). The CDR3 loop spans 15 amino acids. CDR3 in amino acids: CASSFQLGGTDTQYF. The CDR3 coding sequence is TGTGCCAGCAGCTTCCAGCTTGGAGGGACAGATACGCAGTATTTT.

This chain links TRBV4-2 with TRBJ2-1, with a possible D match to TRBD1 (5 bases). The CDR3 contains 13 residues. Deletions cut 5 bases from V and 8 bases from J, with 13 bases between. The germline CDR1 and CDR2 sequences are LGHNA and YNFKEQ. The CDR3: CASSTTEGDEQFF. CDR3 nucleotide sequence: TGTGCCAGCAGCACCACGGAAGGGGATGAGCAGTTCTTC.

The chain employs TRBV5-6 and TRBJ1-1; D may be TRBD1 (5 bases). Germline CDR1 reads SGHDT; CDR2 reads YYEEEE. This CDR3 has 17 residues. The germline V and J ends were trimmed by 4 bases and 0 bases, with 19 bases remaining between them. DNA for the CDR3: TGTGCCAGCAGCCCCCCCCTGGGGGTTAGAATGAACACTGAAGCTTTCTTT. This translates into CASSPPLGVRMNTEAFF. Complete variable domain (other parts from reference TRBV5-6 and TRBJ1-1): DAGVTQSPTHLIKTRGQQVTLRCSPKSGHDTVSWYQQALGQGPQFIFQYYEEEERQRGNFPDRFSGHQFPNYSSELNVNALLLGDSALYLCASSPPLGVRMNTEAFFGQGTRLTVV.

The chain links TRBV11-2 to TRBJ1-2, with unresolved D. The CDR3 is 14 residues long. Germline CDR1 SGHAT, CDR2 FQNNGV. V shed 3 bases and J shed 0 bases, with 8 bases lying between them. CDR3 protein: CASSLGVTNYGYTF. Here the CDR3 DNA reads TGTGCCAGCAGCTTGGGAGTGACTAACTATGGCTACACCTTC.

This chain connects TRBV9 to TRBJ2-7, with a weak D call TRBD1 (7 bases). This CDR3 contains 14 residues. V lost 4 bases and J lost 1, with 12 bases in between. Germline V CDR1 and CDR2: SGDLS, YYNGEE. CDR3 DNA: TGTGCCAGCAGCCCCCAGGGGGGTTCCTACGAGCAGTACTTC. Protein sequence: CASSPQGGSYEQYF.

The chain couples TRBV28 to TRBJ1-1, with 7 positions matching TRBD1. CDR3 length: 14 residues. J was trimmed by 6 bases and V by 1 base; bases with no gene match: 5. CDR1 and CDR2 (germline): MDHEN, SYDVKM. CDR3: CASSLLGQAPEAFF. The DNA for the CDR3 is TGTGCCAGCAGTTTATTAGGACAGGCCCCTGAAGCTTTCTTT.

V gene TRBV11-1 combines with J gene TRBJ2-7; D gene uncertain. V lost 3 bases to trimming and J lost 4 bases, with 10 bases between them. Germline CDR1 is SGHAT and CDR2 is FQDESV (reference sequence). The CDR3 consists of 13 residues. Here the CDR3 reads CASSLGRVYEQYF. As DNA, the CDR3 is TGTGCCAGCAGCTTGGGTCGGGTGTACGAGCAGTACTTC.

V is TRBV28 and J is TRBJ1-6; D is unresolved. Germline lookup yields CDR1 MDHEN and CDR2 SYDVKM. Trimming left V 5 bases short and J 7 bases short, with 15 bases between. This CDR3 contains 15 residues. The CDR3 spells CASSPSGGQNSPLHF. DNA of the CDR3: TGTGCCAGCAGTCCCTCAGGAGGGCAAAATTCACCCCTCCACTTT. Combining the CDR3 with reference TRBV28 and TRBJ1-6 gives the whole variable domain DVKVTQSSRYLVKRTGEKVFLECVQDMDHENMFWYRQDPGLGLRLIYFSYDVKMKEKGDIPEGYSVSREKKERFSLILESASTNQTSMYLCASSPSGGQNSPLHFGNGTRLTVT.

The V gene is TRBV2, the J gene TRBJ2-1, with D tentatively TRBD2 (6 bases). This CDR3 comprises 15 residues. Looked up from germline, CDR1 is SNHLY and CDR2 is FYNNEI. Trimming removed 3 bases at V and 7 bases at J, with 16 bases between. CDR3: CASSEWDFKPNEQFF. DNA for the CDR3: TGTGCCAGCAGTGAGTGGGACTTCAAGCCGAATGAGCAGTTCTTC.

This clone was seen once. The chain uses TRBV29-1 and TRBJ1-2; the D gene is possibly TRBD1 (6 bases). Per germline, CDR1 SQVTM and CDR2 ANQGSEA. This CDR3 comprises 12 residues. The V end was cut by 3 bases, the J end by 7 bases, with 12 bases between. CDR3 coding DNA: TGCAGCGTTGATGGGCAGGGGTTTGGCTACACCTTC. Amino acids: CSVDGQGFGYTF. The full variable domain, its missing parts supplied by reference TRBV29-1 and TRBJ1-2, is SAVISQKPSRDICQRGTSLTIQCQVDSQVTMMFWYRQQPGQSLTLIATANQGSEATYESGFVIDKFPISRPNLTFSTLTVSNMSPEDSSIYLCSVDGQGFGYTFGSGTRLTVV.

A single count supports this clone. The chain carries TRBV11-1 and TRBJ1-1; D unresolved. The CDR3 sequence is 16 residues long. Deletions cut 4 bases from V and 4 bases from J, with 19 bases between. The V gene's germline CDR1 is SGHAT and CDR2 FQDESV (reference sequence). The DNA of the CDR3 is TGTGCCAGCAGCTCCAACCCCCCCGGGTCCGGCACTGAAGCTTTCTTT. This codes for CASSSNPPGSGTEAFF.